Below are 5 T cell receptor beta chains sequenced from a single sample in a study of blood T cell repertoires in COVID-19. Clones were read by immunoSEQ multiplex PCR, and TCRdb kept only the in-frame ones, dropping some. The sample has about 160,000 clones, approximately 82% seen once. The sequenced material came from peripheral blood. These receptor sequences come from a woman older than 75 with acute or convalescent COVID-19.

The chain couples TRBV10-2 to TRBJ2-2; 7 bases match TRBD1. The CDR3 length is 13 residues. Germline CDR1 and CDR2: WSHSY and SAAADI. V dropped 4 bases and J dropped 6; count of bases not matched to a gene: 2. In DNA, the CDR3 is TGCGCCAGCAGTGCAGGGGGTCCCGGGGAGCTGTTTTTT. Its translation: CASSAGGPGELFF.

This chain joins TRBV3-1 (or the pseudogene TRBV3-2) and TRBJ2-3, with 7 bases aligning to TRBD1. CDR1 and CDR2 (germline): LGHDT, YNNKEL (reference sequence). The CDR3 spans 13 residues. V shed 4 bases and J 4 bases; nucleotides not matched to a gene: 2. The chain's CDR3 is CASSPGTADTQYF. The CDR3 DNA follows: TGTGCCAGCAGCCCGGGGACAGCAGATACGCAGTATTTT.

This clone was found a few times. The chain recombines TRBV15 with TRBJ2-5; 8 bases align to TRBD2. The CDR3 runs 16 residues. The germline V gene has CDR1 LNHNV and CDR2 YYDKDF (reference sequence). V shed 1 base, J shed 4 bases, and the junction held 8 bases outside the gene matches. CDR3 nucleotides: TGTGCCACCAGCAGAGGGTCCCTAGCGGGTGCAGAGACCCAGTACTTC. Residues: CATSRGSLAGAETQYF.

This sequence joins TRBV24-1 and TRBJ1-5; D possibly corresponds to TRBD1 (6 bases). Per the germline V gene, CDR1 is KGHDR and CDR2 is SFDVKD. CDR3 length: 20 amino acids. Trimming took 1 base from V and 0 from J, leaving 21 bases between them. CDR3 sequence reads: CATSDFYGTRIINSNQPQHF. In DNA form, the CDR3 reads TGTGCCACCAGTGATTTTTATGGGACAAGGATTATCAATAGCAATCAGCCCCAGCATTTT.

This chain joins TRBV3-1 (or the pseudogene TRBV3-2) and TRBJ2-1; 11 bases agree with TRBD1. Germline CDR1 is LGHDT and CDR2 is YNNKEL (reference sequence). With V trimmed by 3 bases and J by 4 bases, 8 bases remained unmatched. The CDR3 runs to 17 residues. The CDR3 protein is CASSQSSGQGAYNEQFF. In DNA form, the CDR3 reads TGTGCCAGCAGCCAGTCATCAGGACAGGGGGCTTACAATGAGCAGTTCTTC.